The 5 T cell receptor beta chains listed next were all sequenced from one sample in a study of technical replicates of blood from a handful of donors. Sequencing was performed with immunoSEQ multiplex PCR; in TCRdb, only in-frame clones are kept and a portion is missing. The sample carries approximately 16,000 clones, around nine tenths recorded once. Sequenced input: PBMCs. The receptor set was obtained from a human donor in good health.

J is TRBJ2-4 and V is TRBV27; D perhaps matches TRBD2 (6 bases). V lost 2 bases to trimming and J lost 1 base, with 12 bases between them. This CDR3 spans 16 amino acids. The germline CDR1 and CDR2 sequences are MNHEY and SMNVEV (reference sequence). The CDR3 spells CASSLKAGKAKNIQYF. CDR3 coding DNA: TGTGCCAGCAGTTTAAAGGCGGGAAAGGCCAAAAACATTCAGTACTTC.

The chain is built from TRBV6-1 and TRBJ2-3; D may be TRBD1 (8 bases). CDR3 length: 17 amino acids. V shed 4 bases and J shed 1 base, with 18 bases lying between them. Germline V gene lookup returns CDR1 MNHNS and CDR2 SASEGT. In DNA form, the CDR3 reads TGTGCCAGCAGTGGGACCCTAGCGGACAGGGGCACAGATACGCAGTATTTT. It specifies CASSGTLADRGTDTQYF.

This clone has more than one count but fewer than ten. CDR3 in DNA: TGTGCCAGCAGCTTAAATCAGGGGAGCACTGAAGCTTTCTTT. Protein: CASSLNQGSTEAFF. The gene calls are TRBV7-3 and TRBJ1-1; D might be TRBD1 (6 bases). The CDR3 consists of 14 residues. Trimming took 1 base from V and 4 from J, leaving 10 bases between them. Looked up from germline, CDR1 is SGHTA and CDR2 is FQGTGA.

CDR3 sequence reads: CASSASTSGDPYEQYF. The CDR3 nucleotides are TGTGCCAGCAGCGCGTCGACTAGCGGGGATCCCTACGAGCAGTACTTC. The chain combines TRBV9 with TRBJ2-7; 11 nucleotides agree with TRBD2. Germline loops: CDR1 SGDLS, CDR2 YYNGEE. The CDR3 has 16 amino acids. The V and J ends lost 3 bases and 2 bases, in that order; junction bases with no gene match: 7.

This sequence joins TRBV6-5 and TRBJ2-7, with 8 bases that match TRBD2. V lost 0 bases, J lost 0 bases, and 4 bases stayed unmatched. Germline V gives CDR1 MNHEY, CDR2 SVGAGI. The CDR3 length is 16 residues. The CDR3 spells CASSYSGGGSSYEQYF. CDR3 DNA: TGTGCCAGCAGTTACTCCGGGGGGGGGAGCTCCTACGAGCAGTACTTC.